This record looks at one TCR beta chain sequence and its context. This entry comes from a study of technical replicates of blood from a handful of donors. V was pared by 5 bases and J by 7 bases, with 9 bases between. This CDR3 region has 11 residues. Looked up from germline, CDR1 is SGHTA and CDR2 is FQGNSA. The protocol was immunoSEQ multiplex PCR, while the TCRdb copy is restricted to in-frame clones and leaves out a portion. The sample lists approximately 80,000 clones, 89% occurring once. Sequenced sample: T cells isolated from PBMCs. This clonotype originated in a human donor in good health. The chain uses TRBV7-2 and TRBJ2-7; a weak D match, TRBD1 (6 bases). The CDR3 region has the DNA TGTGCCAGCAGCCGAGGGGGAGAGCAGTACTTC. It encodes CASSRGGEQYF.